This record looks at one TCR beta chain sequence and its context. Data came from immunoSEQ multiplex PCR; TCRdb stores just in-frame clones and leaves some out. The table has 40,000 to 45,000 clones, 89% seen once. These data come from a study of T cell changes during pregnancy in multiple sclerosis. CDR3 length equals 12 residues. Germline V lookup: CDR1 SQVTM, CDR2 ANQGSEA. V shed 4 bases and J shed 4 bases, with 11 bases lying between them. This sequence originates from a female donor with multiple sclerosis, enrolled in a pregnancy study. The sequences come from CD4+ T cells from peripheral blood mononuclear cells, collected in the first trimester of pregnancy. The chain combines TRBV29-1 with TRBJ2-7; D is unclear. The CDR3 spells CSVAGYHYEQYF. CDR3 nucleotides: TGCAGCGTTGCAGGTTACCATTACGAGCAGTACTTC.